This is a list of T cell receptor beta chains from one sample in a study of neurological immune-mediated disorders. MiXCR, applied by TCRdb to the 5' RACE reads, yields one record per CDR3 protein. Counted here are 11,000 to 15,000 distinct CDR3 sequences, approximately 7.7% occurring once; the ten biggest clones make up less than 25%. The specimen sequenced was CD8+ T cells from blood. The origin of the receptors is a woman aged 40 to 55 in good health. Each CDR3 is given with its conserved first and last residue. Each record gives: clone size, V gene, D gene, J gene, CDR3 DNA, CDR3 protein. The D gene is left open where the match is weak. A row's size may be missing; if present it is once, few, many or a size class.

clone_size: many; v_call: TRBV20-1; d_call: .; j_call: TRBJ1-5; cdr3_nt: TGCAGTGCTAGTGTGGAGGGGAGCAATCAGCCCCAGCATTTT; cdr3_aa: CSASVEGSNQPQHF
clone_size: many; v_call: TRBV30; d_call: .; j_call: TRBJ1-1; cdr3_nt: TGTGCCTGGGAGGAGGGTCCTGAAGCTTTCTTT; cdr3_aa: CAWEEGPEAFF
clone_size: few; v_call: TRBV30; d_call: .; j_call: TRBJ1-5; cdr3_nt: TGTGCCTGGAGTAGTTATAACAGCAATCAGCCCCAGCATTTT; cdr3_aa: CAWSSYNSNQPQHF
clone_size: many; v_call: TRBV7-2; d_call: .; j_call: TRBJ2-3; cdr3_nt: TGTGCCAGCAGCGAAACAGGGTTCGCAGATACGCAGTATTTT; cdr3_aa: CASSETGFADTQYF
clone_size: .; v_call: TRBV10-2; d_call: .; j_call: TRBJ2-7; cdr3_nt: TGCGCCAGCAGAGACCCCTACGAGCAGTACTTC; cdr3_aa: CASRDPYEQYF
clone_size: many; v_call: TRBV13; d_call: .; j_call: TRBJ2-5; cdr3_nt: TGTGCCAGCAGCTTAGTACAGGATGGAGAGACCCAGTACTTC; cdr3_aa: CASSLVQDGETQYF
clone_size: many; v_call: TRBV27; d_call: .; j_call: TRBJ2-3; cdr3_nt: TGTGCCAGCAGTTTTTTTGCCAGATCATCAGATACGCAGTATTTT; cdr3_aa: CASSFFARSSDTQYF
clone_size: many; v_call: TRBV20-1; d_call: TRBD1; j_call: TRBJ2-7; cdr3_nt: TGCAGTGCCCGACCAGACAGGGAATTCTACGAGCAGTACTTC; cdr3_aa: CSARPDREFYEQYF
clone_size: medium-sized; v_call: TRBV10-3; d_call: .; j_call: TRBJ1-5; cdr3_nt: TGTGCCATCAGTGAGACAGAGTTGAATCAGCCCCAGCATTTT; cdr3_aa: CAISETELNQPQHF
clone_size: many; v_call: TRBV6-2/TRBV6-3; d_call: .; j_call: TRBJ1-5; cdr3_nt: TGTGCCCCCGCCCGGCCCCAGCATTTT; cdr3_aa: CAPARPQHF
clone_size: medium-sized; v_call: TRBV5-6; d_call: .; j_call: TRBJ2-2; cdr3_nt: TGTGCCAGCAGCTTTACCTCAGGGGAAGGGAACACCGGGGAGCTGTTTTTT; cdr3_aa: CASSFTSGEGNTGELFF
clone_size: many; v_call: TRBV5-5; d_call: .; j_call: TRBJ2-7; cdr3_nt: TGTGCCAGCAGCTGGGCTTACCGGGACACGGACTCCTACGAGCAGTACTTC; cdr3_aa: CASSWAYRDTDSYEQYF
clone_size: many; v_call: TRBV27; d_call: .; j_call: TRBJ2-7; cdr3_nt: TGTGCCAGCGCCCCTGCCCTTAGGGCTAGCGACTACGAGCAGTACTTC; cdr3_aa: CASAPALRASDYEQYF
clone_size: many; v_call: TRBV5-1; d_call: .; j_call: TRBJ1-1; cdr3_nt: TGCGCCAGCAGCTTGGCCCAGGGATCTGAAGCTTTCTTT; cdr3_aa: CASSLAQGSEAFF
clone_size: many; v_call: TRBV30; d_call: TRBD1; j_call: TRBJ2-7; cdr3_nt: TGTGCCTGGGGGGACAGACTCTACGAGCAGTACTTC; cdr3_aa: CAWGDRLYEQYF
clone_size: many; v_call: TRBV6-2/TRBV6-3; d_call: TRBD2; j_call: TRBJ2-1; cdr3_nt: TGTGCCAGCAGCCTAGCGGGAGGATACAATGAGCAGTTCTTC; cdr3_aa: CASSLAGGYNEQFF
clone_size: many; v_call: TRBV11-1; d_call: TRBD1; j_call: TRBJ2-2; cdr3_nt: TGTGCCAGCAGCTTCGCAGGGGGATCCGGGGAGCTGTTTTTT; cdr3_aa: CASSFAGGSGELFF
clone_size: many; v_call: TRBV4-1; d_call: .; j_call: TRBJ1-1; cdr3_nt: TGCGCCAGCAGCCAGCGGAGGGGGAACACTGAAGCTTTCTTT; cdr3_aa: CASSQRRGNTEAFF
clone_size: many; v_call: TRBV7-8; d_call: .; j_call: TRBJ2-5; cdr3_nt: TGTGCCAGCAGCTTTTGGGGGCGTGATGAAGAGACCCAGTACTTC; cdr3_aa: CASSFWGRDEETQYF
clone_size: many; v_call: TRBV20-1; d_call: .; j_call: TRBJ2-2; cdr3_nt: TGCAGTGCTAGAAGTGGGGAGCACGGGGAGCTGTTTTTT; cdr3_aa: CSARSGEHGELFF
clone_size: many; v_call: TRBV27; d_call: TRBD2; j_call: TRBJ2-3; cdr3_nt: TGTGCCAGCAGTTTATTGCTCCCCACTAGCGCAGATACGCAGTATTTT; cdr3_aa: CASSLLLPTSADTQYF
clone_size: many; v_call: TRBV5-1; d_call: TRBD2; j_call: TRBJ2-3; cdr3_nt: TGCGCCAGCAGCTTGCTTGATGGGTCGGGAGGAGTAGATACGCAGTATTTT; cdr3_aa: CASSLLDGSGGVDTQYF
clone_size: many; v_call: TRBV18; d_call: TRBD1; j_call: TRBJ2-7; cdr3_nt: TGTGCCAGCTCACCGAACAGGGGTACGGGCAACGAGCAGTACTTC; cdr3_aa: CASSPNRGTGNEQYF
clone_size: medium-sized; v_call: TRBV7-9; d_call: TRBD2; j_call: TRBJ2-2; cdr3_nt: TGTGCCAGCAGCTGGCCCGCTAGCGGGCCAAACACCGGGGAGCTGTTTTTT; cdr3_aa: CASSWPASGPNTGELFF
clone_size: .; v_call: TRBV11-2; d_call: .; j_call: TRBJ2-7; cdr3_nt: TGTGCCAGCAGCTTAGTGGAGGGGGCTCGCTACGAGCAGTACTTC; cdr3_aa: CASSLVEGARYEQYF
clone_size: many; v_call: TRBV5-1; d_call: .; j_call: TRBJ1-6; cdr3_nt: TGCGCCAGCAGCGAATCAAATAATTCACCCCTCCACTTT; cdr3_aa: CASSESNNSPLHF
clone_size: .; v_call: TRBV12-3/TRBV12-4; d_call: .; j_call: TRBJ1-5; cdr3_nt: TGTGCCAGCAGGTCAGTTGGCCAGCCCCAGCATTTT; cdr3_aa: CASRSVGQPQHF
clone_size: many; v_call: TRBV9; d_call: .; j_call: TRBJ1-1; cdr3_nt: TGTGCCAGCAGCGTAGCATGGGGCACTGAAGCTTTCTTT; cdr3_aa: CASSVAWGTEAFF
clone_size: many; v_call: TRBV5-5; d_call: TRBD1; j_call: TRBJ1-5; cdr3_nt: TGTGCCAGCAGCTCCTCAGGGGGCGTCCAGCCCCAGCATTTT; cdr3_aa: CASSSSGGVQPQHF
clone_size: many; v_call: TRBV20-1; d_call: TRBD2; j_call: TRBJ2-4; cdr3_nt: TGCAGTGCTAGAAGGCTCAACAACATAGCGGGAGTAGGGAGGAACATTCAGTACTTC; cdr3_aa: CSARRLNNIAGVGRNIQYF
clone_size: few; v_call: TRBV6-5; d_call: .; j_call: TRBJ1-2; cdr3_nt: TGTGCCAGCAGTTTCGGGACTCTGGTAAAGGGCTACACCTTC; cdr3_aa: CASSFGTLVKGYTF